This T cell receptor beta chain was recovered during a study of CXCR3-negative and CXCR3-positive naive CD8 T cells. Study-level results: The TRB CDR3s that CXCR3-positive naive cells carried were more hydrophobic than those of CXCR3-negative naive cells.

The study made its TRB cDNA libraries by 5' RACE, adding UMI labels. TCRdb re-called the 5' RACE reads; one entry per CDR3 protein, DNA not given. This sample contains tens of thousands of distinct CDR3 sequences. Turning to this clonotype: What it binds is not known.

CDR3 size: 16 residues. CDR1 and CDR2 (germline): LNHDA, SQIVND (reference sequence). Sample: naive CXCR3+ CD8+ T cells from blood. As for subset: CD45RO-CCR7+CD27+CD95- naive CD8+ T cells expressing CXCR3 (TNR3+). The rearrangement links TRBV19 to TRBJ2-5; no DNA is available, so the TRBD1 call from TCRdb remains unchecked. This clonotype was sampled from a human donor in good health. Some clones in this sample may be carry-over from other donors' samples. CDR3 in amino acids: CASSEGQGSGAETQYF.